The 11 T cell receptor beta chains below were found in one sample sequenced in a study of T cells in Graves' hyperthyroidism and ophthalmopathy. Researchers took RNA transcripts and amplified the TCR beta CDR3 regions from them. The HTBI set primed first-round TCR CDR3 RT-PCR. TCRdb processed the multiplex PCR reads anew with MiXCR; each CDR3 protein has one entry. The data hold under 300,000 distinct CDR3 sequences, with 15% observed a single time. Source material: blood. All receptors come from a woman aged 50 to 65 with Graves' hyperthyroidism that later progressed to Graves' ophthalmopathy.

This clonotype showed up many times. The chain uses TRBV3-1 and TRBJ2-3, with D maybe TRBD1 (5 bases). Trimming removed 3 bases at V and 0 bases at J, with 10 bases between. Looked up from germline, CDR1 is LGHDT and CDR2 is YNNKEL (reference sequence). This CDR3 is 15 amino acids long. CDR3 loop: CASSQWPGSTDTQYF. The DNA for the CDR3 is TGTGCCAGCAGCCAGTGGCCAGGGAGCACAGATACGCAGTATTTT.

The chain links TRBV19 to TRBJ2-3, with 7 bases aligning to TRBD2. CDR3 size: 17 residues. In germline, CDR1 is LNHDA, CDR2 SQIVND (reference sequence). The J segment lost 3 bases and the V segment lost 6 bases, leaving 15 bases of the junction unmatched. CDR3: CASRGLRTRGLTDTQYF. The CDR3 nucleotides are TGTGCCAGTAGAGGGCTCCGGACTAGGGGCCTAACAGATACGCAGTATTTT.

This clonotype was seen many times. The rearrangement links TRBV4-2 to TRBJ2-3; D is undetermined. In germline, CDR1 is LGHNA, CDR2 YNFKEQ. This CDR3 comprises 14 residues. Trimming cost V 0 bases and J 5 bases, with 9 bases left between them. CDR3 loop: CASSQEVRGDTQYF. CDR3 DNA: TGTGCCAGCAGCCAAGAGGTCAGAGGAGATACGCAGTATTTT.

J is TRBJ1-5 and V is TRBV28; D is undetermined. Germline V lookup: CDR1 MDHEN, CDR2 SYDVKM. The CDR3 extends over 16 amino acids. V lost 5 bases and J lost 2, with 16 bases in between. CDR3 loop: CASSNIGGRGNQPQHF. In nucleotides, the CDR3 is TGTGCCAGCAGTAATATTGGCGGACGGGGCAATCAGCCCCAGCATTTT. Full variable domain (missing parts from reference TRBV28 and TRBJ1-5): DVKVTQSSRYLVKRTGEKVFLECVQDMDHENMFWYRQDPGLGLRLIYFSYDVKMKEKGDIPEGYSVSREKKERFSLILESASTNQTSMYLCASSNIGGRGNQPQHFGDGTRLSIL.

In this sample, this clonotype turned up many times. This chain uses TRBV5-1 with TRBJ1-2; 10 nucleotides align to TRBD1. The trim removed 3 bases at V and 2 bases at J, leaving 4 bases unmatched. CDR3 length equals 15 residues. CDR1 SGHRS and CDR2 YFSETQ come from the germline V gene. DNA of the CDR3: TGCGCCAGCAGCTCCGGGACAGGGGACAACTATGGCTACACCTTC. Its protein is CASSSGTGDNYGYTF.

This chain uses TRBV27 with TRBJ1-1; TRBD1 matches at 9 bases. Germline V gene sequence: CDR1 MNHEY, CDR2 SMNVEV (reference sequence). This CDR3 has 14 amino acids. V shed 6 bases and J 5 bases; nucleotides not matched to a gene: 7. CDR3 nucleotide sequence: TGTGCCAGCAGACCGGGACAGGGTACAACTGAAGCTTTCTTT. Translated, it gives CASRPGQGTTEAFF.

The V call is TRBV7-9, the J call TRBJ1-2, with TRBD1 matching over 9 bases. The germline gives CDR1 SEHNR, CDR2 FQNEAQ (reference sequence). V dropped 5 bases and J dropped 6; count of bases not matched to a gene: 4. This CDR3 region has 13 residues. The CDR3 DNA reads TGTGCCAGCAGCCGGACAGGGGATAATGGCTACACCTTC. This gives the protein CASSRTGDNGYTF.

This clonotype has a single count. The rearrangement joins TRBV30 to TRBJ1-1, with D perhaps matching TRBD1 (6 bases). The germline gives CDR1 GTSNPN, CDR2 SVGIG (reference sequence). CDR3 length equals 13 residues. The V end lost 2 bases, the J end lost 0 bases, and 7 bases lay between the germline ends. This chain's CDR3 is CAWSTGMNTEAFF. The DNA of the CDR3 is TGTGCCTGGAGTACAGGGATGAACACTGAAGCTTTCTTT.

V is TRBV27 and J is TRBJ2-3; TRBD1 matches 8 bases. J gave up 2 bases and V 7 bases, and 11 bases lay outside the gene matches. From germline, CDR1 is MNHEY and CDR2 SMNVEV (reference sequence). The CDR3 runs 16 residues. The CDR3 coding sequence is TGTGCCAGCAACCCGACAGGGGTCGGGGACACAGATACGCAGTATTTT. Amino acid sequence: CASNPTGVGDTDTQYF.

This clonotype occurred many times. CDR3 residues: CASSDSRQSYGYTF. The CDR3 bases are TGTGCCAGCAGTGATAGTCGACAGAGCTATGGCTACACCTTC. The rearrangement uses TRBV6-1 and TRBJ1-2; TRBD1 is a possible D gene (5 bases). CDR1 is MNHNS and CDR2 is SASEGT in the germline V gene. The CDR3 covers 14 residues. Trimming pared 3 bases from V and 4 bases from J, leaving 12 bases between.

This clonotype occurred many times. The chain joins TRBV6-1 to TRBJ2-2; 11 nucleotides match TRBD1. The junction had 8 bases not matched to a gene; V was cut back by 5 bases and J by 9 bases. This CDR3 contains 15 residues. Looked up from germline, CDR1 is MNHNS and CDR2 is SASEGT. CDR3 residues: CASSYHGQGARELFF. CDR3 in DNA: TGTGCCAGCAGTTACCACGGACAGGGGGCCCGGGAGCTGTTTTTT.